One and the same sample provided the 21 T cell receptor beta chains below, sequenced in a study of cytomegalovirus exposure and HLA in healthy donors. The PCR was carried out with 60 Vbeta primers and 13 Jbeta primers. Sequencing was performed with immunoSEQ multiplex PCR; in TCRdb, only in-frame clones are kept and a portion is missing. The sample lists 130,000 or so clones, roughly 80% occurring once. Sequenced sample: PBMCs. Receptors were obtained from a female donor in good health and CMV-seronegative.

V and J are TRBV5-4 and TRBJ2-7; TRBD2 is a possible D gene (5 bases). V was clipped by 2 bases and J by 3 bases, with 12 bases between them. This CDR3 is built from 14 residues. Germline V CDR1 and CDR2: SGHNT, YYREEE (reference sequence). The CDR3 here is CASSFGGLFYEQYF. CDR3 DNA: TGTGCCAGCAGCTTTGGCGGGTTATTCTACGAGCAGTACTTC.

The CDR3 bases are TGTGCCAGCAGCTTAGGCGGCAGGGGAACGACTAATGAAAAACTGTTTTTT. Protein product: CASSLGGRGTTNEKLFF. V and J are TRBV7-2 and TRBJ1-4, with D possibly matching TRBD1 (6 bases). The CDR3 length is 17 residues. The V end lost 1 base, the J end lost 2 bases, and 14 bases lay between the germline ends. Germline-derived CDR1 and CDR2 are SGHTA and FQGNSA.

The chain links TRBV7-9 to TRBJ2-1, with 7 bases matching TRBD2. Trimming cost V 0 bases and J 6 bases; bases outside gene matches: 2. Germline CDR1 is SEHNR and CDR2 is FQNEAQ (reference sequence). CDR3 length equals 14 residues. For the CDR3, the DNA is TGTGCCAGCAGCTTAGCCGGACTAGTCAATGAGCAGTTCTTC. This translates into CASSLAGLVNEQFF.

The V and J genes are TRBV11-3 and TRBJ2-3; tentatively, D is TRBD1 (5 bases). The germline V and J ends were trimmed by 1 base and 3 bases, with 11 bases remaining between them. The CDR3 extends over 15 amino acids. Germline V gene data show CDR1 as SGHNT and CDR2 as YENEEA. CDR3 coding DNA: TGTGCCAGCAGCTTAGGCAGGGTCAAAACAGATACGCAGTATTTT. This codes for CASSLGRVKTDTQYF.

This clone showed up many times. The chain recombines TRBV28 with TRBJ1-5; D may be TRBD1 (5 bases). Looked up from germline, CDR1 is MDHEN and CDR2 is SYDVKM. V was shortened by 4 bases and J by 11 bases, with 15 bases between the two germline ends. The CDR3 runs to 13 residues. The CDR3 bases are TGTGCCAGCAGTTCCGCAGGGCGTAGGGCCCAGCATTTT. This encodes CASSSAGRRAQHF.

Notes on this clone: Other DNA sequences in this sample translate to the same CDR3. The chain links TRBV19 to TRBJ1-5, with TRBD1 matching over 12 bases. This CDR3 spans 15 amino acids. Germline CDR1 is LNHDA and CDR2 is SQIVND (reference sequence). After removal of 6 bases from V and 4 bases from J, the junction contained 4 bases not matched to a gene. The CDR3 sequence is CASRGTGGPNQPQHF. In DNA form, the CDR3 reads TGTGCCAGTAGAGGGACAGGGGGCCCTAATCAGCCCCAGCATTTT.

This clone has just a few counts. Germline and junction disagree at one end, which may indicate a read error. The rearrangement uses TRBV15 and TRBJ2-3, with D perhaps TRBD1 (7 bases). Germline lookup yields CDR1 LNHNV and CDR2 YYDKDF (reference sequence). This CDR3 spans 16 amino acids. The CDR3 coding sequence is TGTGCCACCAGCGGAGATTTCAGGGGGGGCACAGATACGCAGTATTTT. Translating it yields CATSGDFRGGTDTQYF. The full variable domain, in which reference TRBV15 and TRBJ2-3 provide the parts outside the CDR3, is DAMVIQNPRYQVTQFGKPVTLSCSQTLNHNVMYWYQQKSSQAPKLLFHYYDKDFNNEADTPDNFQSRRPNTSFCFLDIRSPGLGDTAMYLCATSGDFRGGTDTQYFGPGTRLTVL.

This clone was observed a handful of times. This chain's CDR3 is CAISGQGSEAFF. The CDR3, as DNA: TGTGCCATCAGTGGGCAGGGTAGTGAAGCTTTCTTT. The rearrangement uses TRBV10-3 and TRBJ1-1, with D perhaps matching TRBD1 (5 bases). Trimming removed 4 bases from V and 7 bases from J, with 10 bases in between. There are 12 residues in the CDR3. In germline, CDR1 is ENHRY, CDR2 SYGVKD.

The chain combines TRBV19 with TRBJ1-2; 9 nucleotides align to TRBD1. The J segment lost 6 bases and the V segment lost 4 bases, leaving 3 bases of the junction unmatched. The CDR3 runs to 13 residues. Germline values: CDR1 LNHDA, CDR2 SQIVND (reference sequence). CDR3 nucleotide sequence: TGTGCCAGTAGTAGGGGACAGGGTGATGGCTACACCTTC. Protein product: CASSRGQGDGYTF.

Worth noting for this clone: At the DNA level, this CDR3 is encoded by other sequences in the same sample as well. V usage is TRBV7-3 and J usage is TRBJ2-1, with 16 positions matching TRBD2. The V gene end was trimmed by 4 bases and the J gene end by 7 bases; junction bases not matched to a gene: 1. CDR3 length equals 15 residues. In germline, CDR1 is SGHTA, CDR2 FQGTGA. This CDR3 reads CASSSGLAGGNEQFF. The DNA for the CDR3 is TGTGCCAGCAGCTCGGGACTAGCGGGAGGGAATGAGCAGTTCTTC.

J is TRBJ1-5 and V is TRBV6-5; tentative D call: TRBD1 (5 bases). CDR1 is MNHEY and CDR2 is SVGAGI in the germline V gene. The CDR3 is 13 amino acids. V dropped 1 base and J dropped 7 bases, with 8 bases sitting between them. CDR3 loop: CASSYYRGQPQHF. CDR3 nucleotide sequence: TGTGCCAGCAGTTACTACCGGGGGCAGCCCCAGCATTTT.

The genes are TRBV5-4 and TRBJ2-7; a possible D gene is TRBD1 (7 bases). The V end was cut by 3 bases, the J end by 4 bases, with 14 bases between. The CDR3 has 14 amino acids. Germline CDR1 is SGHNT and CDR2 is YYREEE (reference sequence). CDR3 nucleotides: TGTGCCAGCAGCTCTACGACAGGGACTTACGAGCAGTACTTC. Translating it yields CASSSTTGTYEQYF.

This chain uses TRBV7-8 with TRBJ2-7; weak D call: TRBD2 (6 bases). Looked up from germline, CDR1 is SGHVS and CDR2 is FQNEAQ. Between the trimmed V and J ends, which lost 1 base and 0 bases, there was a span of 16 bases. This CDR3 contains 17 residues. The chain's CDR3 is CASSLVGGGGYSYEQYF. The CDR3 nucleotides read TGTGCCAGCAGCTTAGTCGGGGGAGGTGGGTACTCCTACGAGCAGTACTTC.

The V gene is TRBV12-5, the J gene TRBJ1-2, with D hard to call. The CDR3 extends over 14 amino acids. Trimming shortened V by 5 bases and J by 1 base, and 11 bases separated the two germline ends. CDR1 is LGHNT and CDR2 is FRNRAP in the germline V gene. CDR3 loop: CASGAGGVNYGYTF. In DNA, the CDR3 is TGTGCTAGTGGTGCTGGCGGGGTTAACTATGGCTACACCTTC.

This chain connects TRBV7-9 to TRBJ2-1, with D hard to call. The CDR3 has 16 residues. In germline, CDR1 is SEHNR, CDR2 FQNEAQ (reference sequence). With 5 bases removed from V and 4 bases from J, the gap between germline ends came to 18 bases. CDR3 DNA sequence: TGTGCCAGCAGCCCCCAGGCTGGGTTGAATTACAATGAGCAGTTCTTC. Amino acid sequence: CASSPQAGLNYNEQFF.

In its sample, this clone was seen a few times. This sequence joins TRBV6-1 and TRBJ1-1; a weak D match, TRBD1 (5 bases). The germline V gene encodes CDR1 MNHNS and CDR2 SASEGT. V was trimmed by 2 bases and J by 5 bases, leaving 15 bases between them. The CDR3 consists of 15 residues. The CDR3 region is CASSETGGWRTEAFF. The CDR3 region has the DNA TGTGCCAGCAGTGAAACGGGGGGTTGGAGGACTGAAGCTTTCTTT.

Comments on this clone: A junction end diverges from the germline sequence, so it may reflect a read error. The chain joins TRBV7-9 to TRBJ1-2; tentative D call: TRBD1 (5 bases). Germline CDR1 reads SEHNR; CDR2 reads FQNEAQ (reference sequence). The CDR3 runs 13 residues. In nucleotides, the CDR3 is TGTTCCAGCGGGGGGGAGCCTAACTATGGCTACACCTTC. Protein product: CSSGGEPNYGYTF.

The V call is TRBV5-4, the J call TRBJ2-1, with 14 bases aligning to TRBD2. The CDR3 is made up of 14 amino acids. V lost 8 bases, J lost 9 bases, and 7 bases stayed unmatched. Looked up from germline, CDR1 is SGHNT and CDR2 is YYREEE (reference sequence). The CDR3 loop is CASRLAGGRGEQFF. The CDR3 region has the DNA TGTGCCAGTAGACTAGCGGGGGGGCGGGGTGAGCAGTTCTTC.

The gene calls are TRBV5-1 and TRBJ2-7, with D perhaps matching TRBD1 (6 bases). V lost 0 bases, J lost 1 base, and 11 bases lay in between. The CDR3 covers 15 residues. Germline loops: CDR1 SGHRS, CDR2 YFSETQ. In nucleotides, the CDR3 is TGCGCCAGCAGCTTGGGTGGGGGCGGATCCTACGAGCAGTACTTC. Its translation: CASSLGGGGSYEQYF. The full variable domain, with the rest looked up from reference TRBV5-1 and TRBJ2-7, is KAGVTQTPRYLIKTRGQQVTLSCSPISGHRSVSWYQQTPGQGLQFLFEYFSETQRNKGNFPGRFSGRQFSNSRSEMNVSTLELGDSALYLCASSLGGGGSYEQYFGPGTRLTVT.

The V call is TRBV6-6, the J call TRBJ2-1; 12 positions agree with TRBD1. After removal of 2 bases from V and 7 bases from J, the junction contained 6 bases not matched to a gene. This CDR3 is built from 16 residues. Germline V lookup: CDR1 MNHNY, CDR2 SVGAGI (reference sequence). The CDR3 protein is CASSYPAGQGANEQFF. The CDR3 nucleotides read TGTGCCAGCAGTTACCCTGCGGGACAGGGGGCAAATGAGCAGTTCTTC.

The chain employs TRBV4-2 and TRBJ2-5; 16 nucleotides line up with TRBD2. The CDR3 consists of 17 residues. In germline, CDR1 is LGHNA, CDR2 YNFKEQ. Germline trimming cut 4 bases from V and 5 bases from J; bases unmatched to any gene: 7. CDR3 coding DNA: TGTGCCAGCAGCCCCGGGACTAGCGGGGGGGCCTTGGAGACCCAGTACTTC. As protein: CASSPGTSGGALETQYF.